This TCR beta chain originates from a study of spatial heterogeneity in lung cancer. Concerning this clonotype: Antigen specificity is unknown.

Regarding time point: sample taken at primary tumor resection. MiXCR, applied by TCRdb to the 5' RACE reads, yields one record per CDR3 protein. The data hold more than 80,000 distinct CDR3 sequences, with over 9.5% observed a single time. Study findings and constraints: Ubiquitous expanded tumor TCRs were seen in blood more at resection than at follow-up.

The CDR3 extends over 13 amino acids. CDR1 and CDR2 (germline): SQVTM, ANQGSEA. Between the trimmed V and J ends, which lost 5 bases and 3 bases, there was a span of 13 bases. Sequenced material: PBMCs, taken at surgery. This rearrangement joins TRBV29-1 to TRBJ1-1; D remains unclear. This receptor was identified in a male donor with early-stage non-small cell lung cancer. The DNA for the CDR3 is TGCAGCGTTTTCGGGGTAGGGCACACTGAAGCTTTCTTT. Translation: CSVFGVGHTEAFF.